Listed below are T cell receptor beta chains from one sample, sequenced in a study of CD8+ T cells in alopecia areata. Clones were sequenced by immunoSEQ multiplex PCR, and TCRdb holds only the in-frame ones, with some missing. The table shows about 110,000 clones, with 59% occurring only once. The sequenced sample consisted of CD8+ T cells sorted from blood. The receptor set was obtained from a human donor in good health. The CDR3 runs from the conserved cysteine through the conserved F or W. A D gene is named only where the DNA matches it firmly. Clone sizes are given selectively: once, few, many, or a class where the clone is expanded.

j_call: TRBJ2-7; clone_size: few; d_call: -; v_call: TRBV5-6; cdr3_aa: CASSFLEGGSPYEQYF; cdr3_nt: TGTGCCAGCAGCTTCCTAGAGGGCGGTTCTCCCTACGAGCAGTACTTC
j_call: TRBJ2-1; clone_size: -; d_call: -; v_call: TRBV7-9; cdr3_aa: CASSFGASYNEQFF; cdr3_nt: TGTGCCAGCAGCTTCGGGGCCTCCTACAATGAGCAGTTCTTC
j_call: TRBJ2-3; clone_size: -; d_call: -; v_call: TRBV6-1; cdr3_aa: CASSYGLTQYF; cdr3_nt: TGTGCCAGCAGTTACGGGCTTACGCAGTATTTT
j_call: TRBJ2-3; clone_size: -; d_call: TRBD2; v_call: TRBV7-6; cdr3_aa: CASSSRTSGGLTF; cdr3_nt: TGTGCCAGCAGCTCCCGGACTAGCGGGGGCCTAACTTTT
j_call: TRBJ1-1; clone_size: once; d_call: TRBD1; v_call: TRBV25-1; cdr3_aa: CASSETGSNTEAFF; cdr3_nt: TGTGCCAGCAGTGAGACAGGGTCGAACACTGAAGCTTTCTTT
j_call: TRBJ2-1; clone_size: few; d_call: -; v_call: TRBV5-6; cdr3_aa: CASSWTSPEQFF; cdr3_nt: TGTGCCAGCAGCTGGACGTCTCCTGAGCAGTTCTTC
j_call: TRBJ1-2; clone_size: few; d_call: -; v_call: TRBV5-1; cdr3_aa: CASLIAESGTLLGYTF; cdr3_nt: TGCGCCAGCTTGATCGCTGAGTCCGGGACACTCCTTGGCTACACCTTC
j_call: TRBJ1-1; clone_size: -; d_call: -; v_call: TRBV6-5; cdr3_aa: CASSFTFRTEAFF; cdr3_nt: TGTGCCAGCAGCTTTACCTTTCGGACTGAAGCTTTCTTT
j_call: TRBJ2-1; clone_size: -; d_call: TRBD2; v_call: TRBV12-5; cdr3_aa: CASAAIGLAGAYNEQFF; cdr3_nt: TGTGCTAGTGCCGCAATAGGACTAGCGGGGGCATACAATGAGCAGTTCTTC
j_call: TRBJ2-7; clone_size: few; d_call: -; v_call: TRBV5-1; cdr3_aa: CASRPAPGDYEQYF; cdr3_nt: TGCGCCAGCCGCCCGGCCCCAGGCGATTACGAGCAGTACTTC
j_call: TRBJ1-4; clone_size: -; d_call: -; v_call: TRBV7-9; cdr3_aa: CASSLDAEKLFF; cdr3_nt: TGTGCCAGCAGCTTAGACGCTGAAAAACTGTTTTTT
j_call: TRBJ2-6; clone_size: -; d_call: -; v_call: TRBV27; cdr3_aa: CASSLLHPNSGANVLTF; cdr3_nt: TGTGCCAGCAGTTTATTACACCCCAACTCTGGGGCCAACGTCCTGACTTTC
j_call: TRBJ1-1; clone_size: -; d_call: -; v_call: TRBV10-3; cdr3_aa: CAISELMAGNEAFF; cdr3_nt: TGTGCCATCAGTGAGCTAATGGCAGGGAATGAAGCTTTCTTT
j_call: TRBJ2-1; clone_size: few; d_call: TRBD2; v_call: TRBV29-1; cdr3_aa: CSTGGLRNEQFF; cdr3_nt: TGCAGCACGGGGGGGCTGAGGAATGAGCAGTTCTTC
j_call: TRBJ2-7; clone_size: -; d_call: -; v_call: TRBV4-1; cdr3_aa: CASSQVVGYEQYF; cdr3_nt: TGCGCCAGCAGCCAAGTGGTAGGCTACGAGCAGTACTTC
j_call: TRBJ1-5; clone_size: -; d_call: -; v_call: TRBV7-2; cdr3_aa: CASSQGNQPQHF; cdr3_nt: TGTGCCAGCAGCCAGGGGAATCAGCCCCAGCATTTT
j_call: TRBJ2-1; clone_size: -; d_call: -; v_call: TRBV4-3; cdr3_aa: CASSLTGDKNNEQFF; cdr3_nt: TGCGCCAGCAGCCTTACGGGCGATAAGAACAATGAGCAGTTCTTC
j_call: TRBJ2-7; clone_size: -; d_call: -; v_call: TRBV2; cdr3_aa: CASSCEHGYYEQYF; cdr3_nt: TGTGCCAGCAGTTGTGAGCATGGTTACTACGAGCAGTACTTC
j_call: TRBJ2-7; clone_size: once; d_call: -; v_call: TRBV1; cdr3_aa: CTSSQVPGVLHITRYF; cdr3_nt: TGCACCAGCAGCCAAGTCCCCGGGGTCCTCCATATTACGCGGTACTTC
j_call: TRBJ2-7; clone_size: -; d_call: -; v_call: TRBV9; cdr3_aa: CASSVGTGTHEQYF; cdr3_nt: TGTGCCAGCAGCGTGGGAACAGGGACCCACGAGCAGTACTTC
j_call: TRBJ1-1; clone_size: once; d_call: -; v_call: TRBV29-1; cdr3_aa: CSVWGGGANTEAFF; cdr3_nt: TGCAGCGTCTGGGGTGGGGGGGCGAACACTGAAGCTTTCTTT
j_call: TRBJ1-4; clone_size: -; d_call: -; v_call: TRBV7-2; cdr3_aa: CASSLYANEKLFF; cdr3_nt: TGTGCCAGCAGCTTATATGCTAATGAAAAACTGTTTTTT
j_call: TRBJ1-4; clone_size: -; d_call: TRBD1; v_call: TRBV13; cdr3_aa: CASSSRDRVPEKLFF; cdr3_nt: TGTGCCAGCAGCTCCCGGGACAGGGTACCTGAAAAACTGTTTTTT
j_call: TRBJ2-7; clone_size: -; d_call: -; v_call: TRBV7-8; cdr3_aa: CASTPRPSYEQYF; cdr3_nt: TGTGCCAGCACCCCGCGGCCCTCCTACGAGCAGTACTTC
j_call: TRBJ2-2; clone_size: -; d_call: -; v_call: TRBV2; cdr3_aa: CASSVPNTGELFF; cdr3_nt: TGTGCCAGCAGTGTCCCTAACACCGGGGAGCTGTTTTTT
j_call: TRBJ1-5; clone_size: -; d_call: -; v_call: TRBV7-2; cdr3_aa: CASSSISGDYQPQHF; cdr3_nt: TGTGCCAGCAGCTCCATATCAGGGGACTATCAGCCCCAGCATTTT
j_call: TRBJ2-3; clone_size: -; d_call: -; v_call: TRBV29-1; cdr3_aa: CSVDGPGVHTDTQYF; cdr3_nt: TGCAGCGTTGACGGGCCTGGGGTGCACACAGATACGCAGTATTTT
j_call: TRBJ1-1; clone_size: -; d_call: -; v_call: TRBV5-6; cdr3_aa: CASSFGGDTEAFF; cdr3_nt: TGTGCCAGCAGCTTTGGCGGGGATACTGAAGCTTTCTTT
j_call: TRBJ2-2; clone_size: few; d_call: -; v_call: TRBV19; cdr3_aa: CASSIIVRGGELFF; cdr3_nt: TGTGCCAGTAGTATAATAGTCCGGGGCGGGGAGCTGTTTTTT
j_call: TRBJ1-4; clone_size: -; d_call: TRBD1; v_call: TRBV28; cdr3_aa: CASCWDSVGEKLFF; cdr3_nt: TGTGCCAGCTGCTGGGACAGCGTGGGTGAAAAACTGTTTTTT
j_call: TRBJ2-1; clone_size: -; d_call: -; v_call: TRBV5-4; cdr3_aa: CASSFPNNEQFF; cdr3_nt: TGTGCCAGCAGCTTCCCAAACAATGAGCAGTTCTTC
j_call: TRBJ2-7; clone_size: few; d_call: -; v_call: TRBV27; cdr3_aa: CASSFGKSYEQYF; cdr3_nt: TGTGCCAGCAGTTTTGGGAAATCCTACGAGCAGTACTTC
j_call: TRBJ2-7; clone_size: few; d_call: TRBD1; v_call: TRBV29-1; cdr3_aa: CSARDRSSYEQYF; cdr3_nt: TGCAGCGCCCGGGACAGGAGCTCCTACGAGCAGTACTTC
j_call: TRBJ1-1; clone_size: -; d_call: -; v_call: TRBV6-5; cdr3_aa: CASSSSQGKAFF; cdr3_nt: TGTGCCAGCAGTTCCTCACAGGGAAAAGCTTTCTTT
j_call: TRBJ2-3; clone_size: few; d_call: -; v_call: TRBV7-8; cdr3_aa: CASSPLRGPSTDTQYF; cdr3_nt: TGTGCCAGCAGCCCTCTTAGGGGCCCTAGCACAGATACGCAGTATTTT
j_call: TRBJ2-7; clone_size: -; d_call: TRBD2; v_call: TRBV7-9; cdr3_aa: CASRELSGGANEQYF; cdr3_nt: TGTGCCAGCAGGGAGCTCAGCGGGGGGGCCAACGAGCAGTACTTC
j_call: TRBJ2-1; clone_size: -; d_call: -; v_call: TRBV30; cdr3_aa: CAWSIGGPYNEQFF; cdr3_nt: TGTGCCTGGAGCATAGGTGGCCCCTACAATGAGCAGTTCTTC
j_call: TRBJ2-1; clone_size: -; d_call: TRBD2; v_call: TRBV29-1; cdr3_aa: CSVEGSGLADEQFF; cdr3_nt: TGCAGCGTTGAGGGTAGCGGACTAGCGGATGAGCAGTTCTTC
j_call: TRBJ2-3; clone_size: -; d_call: -; v_call: TRBV4-1; cdr3_aa: CASSQEGRQTDTQYF; cdr3_nt: TGCGCCAGCAGCCAAGAAGGCAGACAGACAGATACGCAGTATTTT
j_call: TRBJ2-7; clone_size: -; d_call: -; v_call: TRBV5-4; cdr3_aa: CASSSGPSYEQYF; cdr3_nt: TGTGCCAGCAGCTCGGGACCATCCTACGAGCAGTACTTC
j_call: TRBJ2-5; clone_size: few; d_call: -; v_call: TRBV7-6; cdr3_aa: CASSLGSPFSVVGQETQYF; cdr3_nt: TGTGCCAGCAGCTTAGGGTCCCCTTTTAGCGTTGTGGGACAAGAGACCCAGTACTTC
j_call: TRBJ1-1; clone_size: -; d_call: TRBD1; v_call: TRBV9; cdr3_aa: CASSALQGALTEAFF; cdr3_nt: TGTGCCAGCAGCGCATTACAGGGGGCTCTGACTGAAGCTTTCTTT
j_call: TRBJ1-2; clone_size: once; d_call: -; v_call: TRBV2; cdr3_aa: CASSDRVRSNYGYTF; cdr3_nt: TGTGCCAGCAGTGACCGGGTTCGCAGTAACTATGGCTACACCTTC
j_call: TRBJ1-4; clone_size: -; d_call: TRBD1; v_call: TRBV30; cdr3_aa: CARSVRGQGRSNEKLFF; cdr3_nt: TGTGCCAGGAGTGTACGTGGACAGGGTCGTTCTAATGAAAAACTGTTTTTT
j_call: TRBJ2-3; clone_size: -; d_call: -; v_call: TRBV12-5; cdr3_aa: CASGLETITGSLGDTQYF; cdr3_nt: TGTGCTAGTGGTTTGGAAACTATCACCGGGTCCCTGGGGGATACGCAGTATTTT
j_call: TRBJ2-1; clone_size: -; d_call: -; v_call: TRBV30; cdr3_aa: CAWSAFTRGHYNEQFF; cdr3_nt: TGTGCCTGGAGTGCATTTACGCGGGGGCATTACAATGAGCAGTTCTTC
j_call: TRBJ2-7; clone_size: -; d_call: TRBD1; v_call: TRBV29-1; cdr3_aa: CSVEGGQGYEQYF; cdr3_nt: TGCAGCGTTGAGGGGGGACAGGGCTACGAGCAGTACTTC
j_call: TRBJ2-3; clone_size: -; d_call: TRBD1; v_call: TRBV29-1; cdr3_aa: CSVYGTEKTDTQYF; cdr3_nt: TGCAGCGTGTATGGGACAGAAAAAACAGATACGCAGTATTTT
j_call: TRBJ2-1; clone_size: -; d_call: -; v_call: TRBV15; cdr3_aa: CATSTPSEQFF; cdr3_nt: TGTGCCACCAGCACCCCCAGTGAGCAGTTCTTC
j_call: TRBJ1-1; clone_size: once; d_call: -; v_call: TRBV9; cdr3_aa: CASSRAGTATEAFF; cdr3_nt: TGTGCCAGCAGTCGAGCAGGGACGGCCACTGAAGCTTTCTTT